The sequence of this T cell receptor beta chain was determined in a study of T cells in localized non-small cell lung cancer. The data were produced by immunoSEQ multiplex PCR, yet TCRdb's version contains in-frame clones alone and is incomplete. The sample holds 25,000 to 35,000 clones, about four fifths seen once. Trimming stripped 4 bases from V and 3 bases from J, with 12 bases between. There are 15 residues in the CDR3. Germline V gene lookup returns CDR1 SGHTA and CDR2 FQGTGA. The sequence came from a male donor at least 60 years old with stage III squamous cell lung carcinoma. The material was peripheral blood, obtained before any cancer treatment. The gene calls are TRBV7-3 and TRBJ2-2; TRBD2 might be the D (7 bases). The CDR3 DNA follows: TGTGCCAGCAGCTCAGGGGAGGGTGACACCGGGGAGCTGTTTTTT. Translation: CASSSGEGDTGELFF.